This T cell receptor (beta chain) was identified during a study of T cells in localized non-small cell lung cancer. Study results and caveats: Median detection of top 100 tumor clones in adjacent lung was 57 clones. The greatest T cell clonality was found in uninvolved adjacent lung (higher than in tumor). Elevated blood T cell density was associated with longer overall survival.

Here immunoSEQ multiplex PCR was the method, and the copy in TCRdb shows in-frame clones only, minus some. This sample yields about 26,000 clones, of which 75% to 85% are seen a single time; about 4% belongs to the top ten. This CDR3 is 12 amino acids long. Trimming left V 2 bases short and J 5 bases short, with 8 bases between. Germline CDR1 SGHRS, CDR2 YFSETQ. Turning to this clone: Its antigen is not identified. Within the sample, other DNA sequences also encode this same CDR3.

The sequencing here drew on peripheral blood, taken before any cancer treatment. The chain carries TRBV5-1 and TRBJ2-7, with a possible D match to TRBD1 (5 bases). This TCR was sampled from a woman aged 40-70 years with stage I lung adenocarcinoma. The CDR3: CASSFGADEQYF. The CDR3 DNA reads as TGCGCCAGCAGCTTTGGGGCGGACGAGCAGTACTTC.